The 10 T cell receptor beta chains below were found in one sample sequenced in a study of response to subunit inactivated influenza vaccine. MiXCR, run by TCRdb on the RT-PCR reads, gives a single entry per CDR3 protein. The sample carries around 530,000 distinct CDR3 sequences, about an eighth recorded once. The sequencing here drew on PBMCs from blood, taken on the day of vaccination. The receptor set was obtained from a man in his forties or fifties who received an inactivated influenza vaccine.

This clonotype came up many times. The rearrangement uses TRBV29-1 and TRBJ2-1, with D perhaps TRBD2 (7 bases). CDR3 length equals 15 residues. The germline V and J ends were trimmed by 4 bases and 5 bases, with 18 bases remaining between them. Germline V gene sequence: CDR1 SQVTM, CDR2 ANQGSEA. The CDR3 coding sequence is TGCAGCGTTGGCGTGTGGGGGGGCAACAACAATGAGCAGTTCTTC. Residues: CSVGVWGGNNNEQFF.

This clonotype was found a few times. The J gene is TRBJ1-2, the V gene TRBV2; D is ambiguous. This CDR3 has 15 amino acids. The germline gives CDR1 SNHLY, CDR2 FYNNEI. V lost 1 base, J lost 4 bases, and 13 bases lay in between. The CDR3 sequence: CASSEGGTRSYGYTF. The CDR3 region has the DNA TGTGCCAGCAGTGAAGGTGGCACAAGGAGCTATGGCTACACCTTC.

The V and J genes are TRBV12-3 or TRBV12-4 and TRBJ1-5; 9 bases are shared with TRBD1. The CDR3 covers 15 residues. V was pared by 0 bases and J by 7 bases, with 4 bases of the junction left unmatched. This chain's CDR3 is CASSLATGGEQPQHF. CDR3 coding DNA: TGTGCCAGCAGTTTAGCGACAGGGGGGGAGCAGCCCCAGCATTTT.

This clonotype was seen a handful of times. The V gene is TRBV28, the J gene TRBJ2-7, with TRBD2 identical over 10 bases. This CDR3 comprises 14 residues. The V segment lost 3 bases and the J segment 9 bases; nucleotides outside the gene matches: 8. The germline V gene has CDR1 MDHEN and CDR2 SYDVKM. CDR3 DNA: TGTGCCAGCAGTTTTAGCGGGAGGAGCAGGGGGCAGTACTTC. It specifies CASSFSGRSRGQYF.

V usage is TRBV9 and J usage is TRBJ1-1; possible D gene TRBD1, 6 bases. The germline CDR1 and CDR2 sequences are SGDLS and YYNGEE. Deletions cut 0 bases from V and 4 bases from J, with 13 bases between. The CDR3 sequence is 15 residues long. CDR3 sequence reads: CASSVDTGLGTEAFF. DNA of the CDR3: TGTGCCAGCAGCGTAGACACAGGGTTAGGCACTGAAGCTTTCTTT.

V and J are TRBV5-1 and TRBJ2-3; possible D gene TRBD1, 5 bases. The V end lost 4 bases, the J end lost 3 bases, and 9 bases lay between the germline ends. The V gene's germline CDR1 is SGHRS and CDR2 YFSETQ. The CDR3 covers 13 residues. CDR3 in amino acids: CASSPRQTDTQYF. The CDR3, as DNA: TGCGCCAGCAGCCCCAGACAGACAGATACGCAGTATTTT.

The gene calls are TRBV28 and TRBJ2-5; D uncertain. With 5 bases removed from V and 4 bases from J, the gap between germline ends came to 17 bases. The CDR3 has 15 residues. The V gene's germline CDR1 is MDHEN and CDR2 SYDVKM. This chain's CDR3 is CASSPDTNKRETQYF. The CDR3 nucleotides are TGTGCCAGCAGTCCCGACACGAACAAGCGAGAGACCCAGTACTTC.

This rearrangement joins TRBV12-3 or TRBV12-4 to TRBJ2-4; D may be TRBD1 (5 bases). The CDR3 is 16 amino acids. Trimming left V 3 bases short and J 3 bases short, with 15 bases between. The DNA for the CDR3 is TGTGCCAGCAGTTTCGCCCAGGGTGTTGGCAAAAACATTCAGTACTTC. As protein: CASSFAQGVGKNIQYF.

The chain combines TRBV27 with TRBJ2-3, with 7 bases aligning to TRBD1. The V and J ends lost 5 bases and 6 bases, in that order; junction bases with no gene match: 5. This CDR3 is built from 13 residues. The germline V gene has CDR1 MNHEY and CDR2 SMNVEV (reference sequence). The CDR3 coding sequence is TGTGCCAGCAGTCTCGGACAGGCCGATACGCAGTATTTT. Translation: CASSLGQADTQYF.

The V gene is TRBV12-3 or TRBV12-4, the J gene TRBJ1-2, with D unresolved. V lost 3 bases and J 4 bases, leaving 15 bases between the germline ends. The CDR3 contains 15 residues. The CDR3 loop is CASSFSAAPAYGYTF. The CDR3 DNA follows: TGTGCCAGCAGTTTTTCCGCAGCTCCCGCCTATGGCTACACCTTC.